This T cell receptor beta chain stems from a study of shared clonotypes between healthy human individuals. General study findings and limits: Relative to clonotypes present in all four donors, those not shared had lower generation probabilities. Estimated clonotype richness was generally higher in naive than memory subsets. A few donors shared 4.5% to 6.5% of their naive CD4 clonotypes.

The germline CDR1 and CDR2 sequences are MGHDK and SYGVNS. With 9 bases clipped from V and 0 bases from J, the junction kept 3 bases outside the gene matches. The CDR3 totals 13 residues. On this clone: Its antigen is currently unknown.

Healthy HIV-negative adults without recent acute infections or vaccinations served as donors. Using immunoSEQ multiplex PCR, the repertoire was profiled, and TCRdb retains in-frame clones only, with some absent. The table shows about 95,000 clones, with roughly 69% occurring only once. The chain employs TRBV25-1 and TRBJ1-1; 8 nucleotides agree with TRBD1. The sequenced sample consisted of memory CD8+ T cells sorted from blood. This sample's subset: CD45RO+ cells pooled with CCR7-negative TemRA cells. The sequence was collected from a man aged 25 to 40 in good health. For the CDR3, the DNA is TGTGCCAGTGGACAGGGTATGAACACTGAAGCTTTCTTT. Its protein is CASGQGMNTEAFF.